The 17 T cell receptor beta chains given below trace back to one sample, sequenced in a study of shared clonotypes between healthy human individuals. Measured with immunoSEQ multiplex PCR; TCRdb has only the in-frame clones, and not every one. The sample lists approximately 2.1 million clones; roughly 93% were seen once. The sequenced sample consisted of naive CD4+ T cells from PBMCs. As for subset: CD45RA+ positively selected. The origin of the receptors is a young man in good health. Some clones in this sample may be carry-over from other donors' samples.

The chain couples TRBV7-2 to TRBJ2-5, with 7 positions matching TRBD1. In germline, CDR1 is SGHTA, CDR2 FQGNSA. The CDR3 has 15 amino acids. V gave up 1 base and J gave up 5 bases; unmatched junction bases: 7. The CDR3 nucleotides are TGTGCCAGCAGCTTAGTACAGGGGCGATGGGAGACCCAGTACTTC. It is translated as CASSLVQGRWETQYF.

The rearrangement joins TRBV18 to TRBJ2-4; D is uncertain. CDR3 size: 16 residues. Trimming removed 2 bases from V and 6 bases from J, with 17 bases in between. Germline lookup yields CDR1 KGHSH and CDR2 LQKENI. CDR3 region: CASSPMVGGPGNIQYF. CDR3 sequence (DNA): TGTGCCAGCTCACCAATGGTTGGCGGCCCGGGAAACATTCAGTACTTC.

The chain carries TRBV9 and TRBJ2-2, with D uncertain. V dropped 3 bases and J dropped 2 bases, with 8 bases sitting between them. Germline CDR1 reads SGDLS; CDR2 reads YYNGEE. This CDR3 region has 14 residues. CDR3 nucleotide sequence: TGTGCCAGCAGCGCCCGATTTAACACCGGGGAGCTGTTTTTT. Residues: CASSARFNTGELFF.

This clone occurred a few times. Other DNA sequences within the sample encode an identical CDR3. The V and J genes are TRBV18 and TRBJ2-7; 8 positions agree with TRBD2. Germline V gene sequence: CDR1 KGHSH, CDR2 LQKENI. The ends lost 0 bases at V and 0 bases at J; junction bases unmatched: 1. The CDR3 length is 15 residues. The DNA of the CDR3 is TGTGCCAGCTCACCACCAAGCGGGAGCTCCTACGAGCAGTACTTC. The encoded protein is CASSPPSGSSYEQYF.

The chain recombines TRBV28 with TRBJ1-2; 9 nucleotides agree with TRBD1. This CDR3 region has 16 residues. With V trimmed by 2 bases and J by 4 bases, 8 bases remained unmatched. Germline CDR1 reads MDHEN; CDR2 reads SYDVKM. This chain's CDR3 is CASSLTGGERIYGYTF. CDR3 in DNA: TGTGCCAGCAGTTTAACAGGGGGCGAAAGAATCTATGGCTACACCTTC.

The chain carries TRBV28 and TRBJ2-7; 10 bases are shared with TRBD2. The germline V gene encodes CDR1 MDHEN and CDR2 SYDVKM. This CDR3 comprises 15 residues. The V gene end was trimmed by 5 bases and the J gene end by 1 base; junction bases not matched to a gene: 5. CDR3 bases: TGTGCCAGCAGTGTGGGACTAGCGAGATCCTACGAGCAGTACTTC. This encodes CASSVGLARSYEQYF. The full variable domain, completed using reference TRBV28 and TRBJ2-7, is DVKVTQSSRYLVKRTGEKVFLECVQDMDHENMFWYRQDPGLGLRLIYFSYDVKMKEKGDIPEGYSVSREKKERFSLILESASTNQTSMYLCASSVGLARSYEQYFGPGTRLTVT.

The V gene is TRBV6-6, the J gene TRBJ1-1; unclear D gene. The ends were cut back, 4 bases at V and 1 base at J, with 16 bases in the middle. CDR3 length equals 16 residues. Per germline, CDR1 MNHNY and CDR2 SVGAGI (reference sequence). The CDR3 DNA follows: TGTGCCAGCAGTTTTGGGGTTTTGAACCAGAACACTGAAGCTTTCTTT. Translation gives CASSFGVLNQNTEAFF.

The rearrangement links TRBV7-8 to TRBJ1-2; TRBD1 agrees at 7 bases. Germline assignment: CDR1 SGHVS and CDR2 FQNEAQ. The CDR3 has 17 residues. The J segment lost 4 bases and the V segment lost 1 base, leaving 12 bases of the junction unmatched. CDR3 sequence (DNA): TGTGCCAGCAGCTTAGGGGGGACGACAGGGTACCTCTATGGCTACACCTTC. Protein: CASSLGGTTGYLYGYTF.

Details on this clone: Germline and junction disagree at one end, which may indicate a read error. This rearrangement joins TRBV7-2 to TRBJ2-7; the D is unclear. Looked up from germline, CDR1 is SGHTA and CDR2 is FQGNSA. This CDR3 region has 14 residues. For the CDR3, the DNA is TGTGCCAGCAGCTTTAAATTACTCTCCCACGAGCAGTACTTC. It yields the protein CASSFKLLSHEQYF.

The chain has TRBV5-1 and TRBJ2-2; no firm D call. V was cut by 6 bases and J by 2 bases, with 8 bases left in between. Germline V gene data show CDR1 as SGHRS and CDR2 as YFSETQ. The CDR3 is 13 amino acids. The CDR3 spells CASIPENTGELFF. CDR3 DNA sequence: TGCGCCAGCATACCGGAAAACACCGGGGAGCTGTTTTTT.

This clone turned up a few times. Within the sample, other DNA sequences also encode this same CDR3. V is TRBV6-1 and J is TRBJ2-3, with D unclear. Trimming left V 6 bases short and J 0 bases short, with 4 bases between. The CDR3 extends over 12 amino acids. Per the germline V gene, CDR1 is MNHNS and CDR2 is SASEGT. CDR3 residues: CASRPSTDTQYF. In DNA form, the CDR3 reads TGTGCCAGCAGGCCGAGCACAGATACGCAGTATTTT.

The J gene is TRBJ2-3, the V gene TRBV10-2; 13 positions match TRBD2. Germline V lookup: CDR1 WSHSY, CDR2 SAAADI. The V segment lost 6 bases and the J segment 5 bases; nucleotides outside the gene matches: 5. This CDR3 is 15 amino acids long. CDR3 bases: TGCGCCAGCAGAGAACTAGCGGGAGGGCGAGATACGCAGTATTTT. Its protein is CASRELAGGRDTQYF.

This clone was counted between two and nine times. The CDR3 loop reads CASSSGRDTNTEAFF. DNA for the CDR3: TGCGCCAGCAGCTCCGGACGAGACACGAACACTGAAGCTTTCTTT. The V and J genes are TRBV5-1 and TRBJ1-1, with no clear D. The V gene lost 3 bases and the J gene lost 1 base, with 13 bases spanning the gap. Germline V gene data show CDR1 as SGHRS and CDR2 as YFSETQ. The length of the CDR3 is 15 residues.

J is TRBJ1-1 and V is TRBV2, with D maybe TRBD1 (6 bases). V gave up 5 bases and J gave up 4 bases, with 14 bases separating them. In germline, CDR1 is SNHLY, CDR2 FYNNEI. The CDR3 has 14 amino acids. DNA for the CDR3: TGTGCCAGCAGTCGGACAGTTCGAGGCACTGAAGCTTTCTTT. It codes for CASSRTVRGTEAFF.

About this clone itself: In the same sample, other DNA sequences code for this CDR3. The chain has TRBV4-1 and TRBJ2-5; D ambiguous. CDR1 is MGHRA, CDR2 YSYEKL, per germline. The CDR3 runs 13 residues. Trimming pared 1 base from V and 5 bases from J, leaving 8 bases between. The CDR3 region has the DNA TGCGCCAGCAGCCAAGTGCCGTTGGAGACCCAGTACTTC. This gives the protein CASSQVPLETQYF.

The V gene is TRBV5-4, the J gene TRBJ1-2; TRBD1 matches at 7 bases. This CDR3 has 14 amino acids. Per germline, CDR1 SGHNT and CDR2 YYREEE (reference sequence). Trimming took 3 bases from V and 1 from J; bases not matched to a gene: 3. CDR3 sequence reads: CASSWGTVNYGYTF. CDR3 nucleotides: TGTGCCAGCAGCTGGGGGACAGTTAACTATGGCTACACCTTC.

V is TRBV5-1 and J is TRBJ1-1, with TRBD1 matching over 9 bases. The CDR3 is made up of 15 amino acids. The V and J ends lost 4 bases and 5 bases, in that order; junction bases with no gene match: 9. Per germline, CDR1 SGHRS and CDR2 YFSETQ. CDR3 protein: CASSLLQGAQTEAFF. The CDR3 coding sequence is TGCGCCAGCAGCCTCCTACAGGGGGCCCAAACTGAAGCTTTCTTT.